The entry below describes one T cell receptor beta chain. What it binds is not known. The germline CDR1 and CDR2 sequences are MGHDK and SYGVNS. CDR3 length: 13 residues. V lost 4 bases, J lost 6 bases, and 12 bases lay in between. Unique molecular identifiers were built into the TCR beta cDNA libraries. TCRdb fed the PCR reads into MiXCR, producing one record per CDR3 protein. The table lists a few hundred thousand distinct CDR3 sequences, roughly 34% of them singletons. The sample comes from a study of post-analysis software for immune sequencing data. Overall study results and limits: Included in a set of about five TRBV segments more frequent in patients than controls were TRBV5-6, TRBV5-1 and TRBV20-1.

The receptor's source is a girl under 18 with multiple sclerosis. The specimen sequenced was blood. J is TRBJ1-2 and V is TRBV25-1; D uncertain. The CDR3: CASSVGRGDGYTF. CDR3 bases: TGTGCCAGCAGTGTTGGGCGCGGGGATGGCTACACCTTC.